This TCR beta chain was found in a study of T-cell memory formation after mild COVID-19. Notes on the study in general: Second-wave clones that peaked on day 37 lacked confirmed SARS-CoV-2 specificity. Clones shrinking from day 15 to 85 showed even CD4/CD8 mixes; later expanders tilted CD4+.

The germline V gene encodes CDR1 SGHRS and CDR2 YFSETQ. V was pared by 0 bases and J by 7 bases, with 8 bases between. This CDR3 comprises 13 residues. Points on this clonotype: Its antigen is unidentified.

TCRdb analysed the 5' RACE reads with MiXCR anew, one entry per CDR3 protein. This sample has 300,000 to 350,000 distinct CDR3 sequences, with roughly 13% found just once. This rearrangement joins TRBV5-1 to TRBJ1-3, with unresolved D. The TCR comes from a man aged 18 to 30 who had mild COVID-19 (a few samples of this study predate the infection). Cell type and time point are not known. The sequenced sample consisted of PBMCs or a T cell subset sorted from them (not recorded which). The CDR3 DNA reads TGCGCCAGCAGCTTGGAGGGCGGGAACACCATATATTTT. Protein product: CASSLEGGNTIYF.